The T cell receptor (beta chain) under discussion was sequenced for a study of blood T cell repertoires in COVID-19. The wider study: Nucleic acid was either cDNA or gDNA, and it came from T cells, B-cell-depleted T cells, or PBMCs.

This table comes from immunoSEQ multiplex PCR, and its TCRdb copy is limited to in-frame clones, with some not included. The sample consists of just over 300,000 clones, approximately 90% of them appearing once. Germline CDR1 and CDR2: SEHNR and FQNEAQ (reference sequence). This CDR3 has 15 amino acids. V dropped 5 bases and J dropped 5 bases, with 19 bases sitting between them. The receptor's source is a young man who had recovered from COVID-19. The specimen was PBMCs or T cells enriched from blood (not recorded which). The J gene is TRBJ2-7, the V gene TRBV7-9, with D possibly matching TRBD2 (5 bases). Written as DNA, the CDR3 is TGTGCCAGCAGCGCTATCTTTGACCCGAGGGACGAGCAGTACTTC. It translates to CASSAIFDPRDEQYF. The full variable domain, completed using reference TRBV7-9 and TRBJ2-7, is DTGVSQNPRHKITKRGQNVTFRCDPISEHNRLYWYRQTLGQGPEFLTYFQNEAQLEKSRLLSDRFSAERPKGSFSTLEIQRTEQGDSAMYLCASSAIFDPRDEQYFGPGTRLTVT.